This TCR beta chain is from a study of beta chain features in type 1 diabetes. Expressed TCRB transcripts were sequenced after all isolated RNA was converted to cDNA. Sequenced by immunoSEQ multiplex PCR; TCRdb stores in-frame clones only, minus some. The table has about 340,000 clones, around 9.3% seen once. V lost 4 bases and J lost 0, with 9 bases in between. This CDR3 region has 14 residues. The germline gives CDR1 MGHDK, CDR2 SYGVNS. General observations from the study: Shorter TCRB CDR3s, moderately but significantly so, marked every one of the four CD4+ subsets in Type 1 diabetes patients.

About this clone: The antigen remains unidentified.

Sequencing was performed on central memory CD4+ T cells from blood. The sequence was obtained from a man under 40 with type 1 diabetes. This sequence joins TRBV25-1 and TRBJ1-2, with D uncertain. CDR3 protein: CASSGTVANYGYTF. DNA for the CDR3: TGTGCCAGCAGTGGAACGGTAGCTAACTATGGCTACACCTTC.